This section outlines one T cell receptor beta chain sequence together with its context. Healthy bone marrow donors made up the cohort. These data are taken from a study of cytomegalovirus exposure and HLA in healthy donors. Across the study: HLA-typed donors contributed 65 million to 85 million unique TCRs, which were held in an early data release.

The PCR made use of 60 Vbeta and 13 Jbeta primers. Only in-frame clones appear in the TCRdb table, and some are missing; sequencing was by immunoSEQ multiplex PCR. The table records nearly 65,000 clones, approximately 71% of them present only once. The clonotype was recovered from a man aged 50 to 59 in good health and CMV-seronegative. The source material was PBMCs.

The CDR3 DNA reads TGTGCCAGCAGTTCCCCTCTAGCGGGGGGGCAAGAGACCCAGTACTTC. Translating it yields CASSSPLAGGQETQYF. This chain joins TRBV2 and TRBJ2-5, with 12 bases matching TRBD2. CDR3 length equals 16 residues. The germline V gene encodes CDR1 SNHLY and CDR2 FYNNEI. V lost 5 bases, J lost 2 bases, and 6 bases stayed unmatched.